This is a list of T cell receptor beta chains from one sample in a study of T cells after yellow fever vaccination. Each CDR3 protein is one row after TCRdb ran MiXCR on the 5' RACE reads. The sample consists of around 590,000 distinct CDR3 sequences, roughly an eighth of them appearing once. The sample was PBMCs, taken on the day of the yellow fever booster vaccination. These receptors were obtained from a man aged 30 to 45 who received the YFV17D yellow fever vaccine. Each CDR3 is given with its conserved first and last residue. The D gene is left open where the match is weak. Size is stated for part of the rows, as once, few or many counts, or as a class when the clone is expanded.

j_call: TRBJ2-3
clone_size: few
v_call: TRBV7-9
d_call: NA
cdr3_nt: TGTGCCAGCAGCTTCCAAGACCCTTCCGGCACAGATACGCAGTATTTT
cdr3_aa: CASSFQDPSGTDTQYF

j_call: TRBJ2-5
clone_size: few
v_call: TRBV5-1
d_call: NA
cdr3_nt: TGCGCCAGCAGCTCCACGGGATTCGCGGCAGAGACCCAGTACTTC
cdr3_aa: CASSSTGFAAETQYF

j_call: TRBJ2-1
clone_size: few
v_call: TRBV7-3
d_call: NA
cdr3_nt: TGTGCCAGCAGCCCAGACCTCAACAATGAGCAGTTCTTC
cdr3_aa: CASSPDLNNEQFF

j_call: TRBJ2-4
clone_size: NA
v_call: TRBV29-1
d_call: TRBD1
cdr3_nt: TGCAGCGTTGGACAGGGGAGGAACATTCAGTACTTC
cdr3_aa: CSVGQGRNIQYF

j_call: TRBJ2-7
clone_size: few
v_call: TRBV5-1
d_call: TRBD1
cdr3_nt: TGCGCCAGCAGCCGAGACAGGGTCCACGAGCAGTACTTC
cdr3_aa: CASSRDRVHEQYF

j_call: TRBJ2-1
clone_size: NA
v_call: TRBV20-1
d_call: NA
cdr3_nt: TGCAGTGCCGCGGAGACCGGATTGTACAATGAGCAGTTCTTC
cdr3_aa: CSAAETGLYNEQFF

j_call: TRBJ1-5
clone_size: few
v_call: TRBV6-1
d_call: NA
cdr3_nt: TGTGCCAGCAGTCCGGGCAGGGGTGGCAATCAGCCCCAGCATTTT
cdr3_aa: CASSPGRGGNQPQHF

j_call: TRBJ2-6
clone_size: NA
v_call: TRBV20-1
d_call: NA
cdr3_nt: TGCAGTGCTAGAGAGAGGGAGCCTGGGGCCAACGTCCTGACTTTC
cdr3_aa: CSAREREPGANVLTF

j_call: TRBJ2-7
clone_size: few
v_call: TRBV5-5
d_call: NA
cdr3_nt: TGTGCCAGCAGCATAGAGGGGACGGTCTCCTACGAGCAGTACTTC
cdr3_aa: CASSIEGTVSYEQYF

j_call: TRBJ2-2
clone_size: NA
v_call: TRBV20-1
d_call: TRBD2
cdr3_nt: TGCAGTGCTAGAGGCGGGAGGGCCGGTACCGGGGAGCTGTTTTTT
cdr3_aa: CSARGGRAGTGELFF

j_call: TRBJ2-2
clone_size: NA
v_call: TRBV21-1
d_call: NA
cdr3_nt: TGTGCCAGCAGCACCGTAGTCCAACTAGCGGGAGTTACCGGGGAGCTGTTTTTT
cdr3_aa: CASSTVVQLAGVTGELFF

j_call: TRBJ2-7
clone_size: NA
v_call: TRBV25-1
d_call: TRBD1
cdr3_nt: TGTGCCAGCAGGGAGACAGGGGCCGACGAGCAGTACTTC
cdr3_aa: CASRETGADEQYF

j_call: TRBJ2-7
clone_size: NA
v_call: TRBV7-2
d_call: TRBD2
cdr3_nt: TGTGCCAGCAGCTTATCCGGGACTAGACAGTACTTC
cdr3_aa: CASSLSGTRQYF

j_call: TRBJ2-5
clone_size: few
v_call: TRBV20-1
d_call: TRBD2
cdr3_nt: TGCAGTGCTAGCGTTGGGACTAGCGGGAGTGAGACCCAGTACTTC
cdr3_aa: CSASVGTSGSETQYF

j_call: TRBJ2-7
clone_size: many
v_call: TRBV5-6
d_call: TRBD1
cdr3_nt: TGTGCCAGCAGCTTGGCAGGGGGCGAGCAGTACTTC
cdr3_aa: CASSLAGGEQYF

j_call: TRBJ1-4
clone_size: few
v_call: TRBV12-3/TRBV12-4
d_call: TRBD1
cdr3_nt: TGTGCCAGCAGTCATGGACAGGGGGCGAGTGAAAAACTGTTTTTT
cdr3_aa: CASSHGQGASEKLFF

j_call: TRBJ2-1
clone_size: few
v_call: TRBV18
d_call: TRBD2
cdr3_nt: TGTGCCAGCATTACTAGCGGGGGGATTAAAAGCCTCAATGAGCAGTTCTTC
cdr3_aa: CASITSGGIKSLNEQFF

j_call: TRBJ2-3
clone_size: many
v_call: TRBV12-3/TRBV12-4
d_call: NA
cdr3_nt: TGTGCCAGCGGCTTAGCGAGAAACACAGATACGCAGTATTTT
cdr3_aa: CASGLARNTDTQYF

j_call: TRBJ2-5
clone_size: few
v_call: TRBV9
d_call: TRBD1
cdr3_nt: TGTGCCAGCAGCCCGGGACAGGCCCCACGGGAGACCCAGTACTTC
cdr3_aa: CASSPGQAPRETQYF

j_call: TRBJ1-2
clone_size: few
v_call: TRBV4-2
d_call: NA
cdr3_nt: TGTGCCAGCAAGGGCTCTAACTATGGCTACACCTTC
cdr3_aa: CASKGSNYGYTF

j_call: TRBJ2-2
clone_size: NA
v_call: TRBV10-2
d_call: TRBD2
cdr3_nt: TGCGCCAGCAGGGCTGGACTAGCGGGCTTAACCGGGGAGCTGTTTTTT
cdr3_aa: CASRAGLAGLTGELFF

j_call: TRBJ2-2
clone_size: many
v_call: TRBV12-3/TRBV12-4
d_call: NA
cdr3_nt: TGTGCCAGCAGTCGGAATATCGGGGAGCTGTTTTTT
cdr3_aa: CASSRNIGELFF

j_call: TRBJ2-1
clone_size: NA
v_call: TRBV11-3
d_call: NA
cdr3_nt: TGTGCCAGCAGCTTGTCTCGCGGATCCTACAATGAGCAGTTCTTC
cdr3_aa: CASSLSRGSYNEQFF

j_call: TRBJ1-2
clone_size: few
v_call: TRBV18
d_call: NA
cdr3_nt: TGTGCCAGCTCACCGCGCACAAGATCCAACTATGGCTACACCTTC
cdr3_aa: CASSPRTRSNYGYTF

j_call: TRBJ2-7
clone_size: NA
v_call: TRBV5-6
d_call: TRBD1
cdr3_nt: TGTGCCAGCAGCTTGCTGACAGGGGCCCGGGAGCAGTACTTC
cdr3_aa: CASSLLTGAREQYF

j_call: TRBJ2-4
clone_size: few
v_call: TRBV29-1
d_call: NA
cdr3_nt: TGCAGCGTCCCCCCGGCAAATCTAGCCAAAAACATTCAGTACTTC
cdr3_aa: CSVPPANLAKNIQYF

j_call: TRBJ2-6
clone_size: NA
v_call: TRBV6-2/TRBV6-3
d_call: NA
cdr3_nt: TGTGCCAGCAGTTATTCCGTCCGCATTGGGGCCAACGTCCTGACTTTC
cdr3_aa: CASSYSVRIGANVLTF

j_call: TRBJ2-6
clone_size: NA
v_call: TRBV3-1
d_call: NA
cdr3_nt: TGTGCCAGCAGCCACCCCTCTGGGGCCAACGTCCTGACTTTC
cdr3_aa: CASSHPSGANVLTF

j_call: TRBJ2-3
clone_size: NA
v_call: TRBV11-2
d_call: TRBD2
cdr3_nt: TGTGCCAGCAGTCCCAGCGGGAGGGCCGGAGATACGCAGTATTTT
cdr3_aa: CASSPSGRAGDTQYF

j_call: TRBJ2-7
clone_size: few
v_call: TRBV6-2/TRBV6-3
d_call: NA
cdr3_nt: TGTGCCAGCAGTTACGGGGGCCGGGGGAACGAGCAGTACTTC
cdr3_aa: CASSYGGRGNEQYF

j_call: TRBJ1-1
clone_size: few
v_call: TRBV4-3
d_call: NA
cdr3_nt: TGCGCCAGCAGCCAAGATGAAGGAAATCCGTCGGGAGCTTTCTTT
cdr3_aa: CASSQDEGNPSGAFF

j_call: TRBJ2-1
clone_size: NA
v_call: TRBV5-1
d_call: TRBD2
cdr3_nt: TGCGCCAGCAGCAGAACCGGGACTAGCGCGAATGAGCAGTTCTTC
cdr3_aa: CASSRTGTSANEQFF

j_call: TRBJ1-3
clone_size: few
v_call: TRBV5-1
d_call: NA
cdr3_nt: TGCGCCAGCACATCCAGTACGTGGGAGGCAAGAGGAAACACCATATATTTT
cdr3_aa: CASTSSTWEARGNTIYF

j_call: TRBJ2-1
clone_size: few
v_call: TRBV11-2
d_call: NA
cdr3_nt: TGTGCCAGCAGCTTAGAGTACGTTTCCCTCTACAATGAGCAGTTCTTC
cdr3_aa: CASSLEYVSLYNEQFF

j_call: TRBJ2-7
clone_size: few
v_call: TRBV7-2
d_call: TRBD2
cdr3_nt: TGTGCCAGCAGCTCTAGCGGGAAACGCTACGAGCAGTACTTC
cdr3_aa: CASSSSGKRYEQYF

j_call: TRBJ1-3
clone_size: NA
v_call: TRBV12-3/TRBV12-4
d_call: TRBD1
cdr3_nt: TGTGCCAGCAGTTTTACAGGGGGCCCTACCCTTTCGGGAAACACCATATATTTT
cdr3_aa: CASSFTGGPTLSGNTIYF

j_call: TRBJ2-3
clone_size: NA
v_call: TRBV15
d_call: TRBD2
cdr3_nt: TGTGCCACCTCCGCGGGACTACGTAGCACAGATACGCAGTATTTT
cdr3_aa: CATSAGLRSTDTQYF

j_call: TRBJ1-1
clone_size: NA
v_call: TRBV27
d_call: TRBD1
cdr3_nt: TGTGCCAGCAGGTACCAGGGGGAAAACACTGAAGCTTTCTTT
cdr3_aa: CASRYQGENTEAFF

j_call: TRBJ2-7
clone_size: NA
v_call: TRBV20-1
d_call: NA
cdr3_nt: TGCAGTGCTAGAGATTTGCAGGGGGGCTCCTACGAGCAGTACTTC
cdr3_aa: CSARDLQGGSYEQYF